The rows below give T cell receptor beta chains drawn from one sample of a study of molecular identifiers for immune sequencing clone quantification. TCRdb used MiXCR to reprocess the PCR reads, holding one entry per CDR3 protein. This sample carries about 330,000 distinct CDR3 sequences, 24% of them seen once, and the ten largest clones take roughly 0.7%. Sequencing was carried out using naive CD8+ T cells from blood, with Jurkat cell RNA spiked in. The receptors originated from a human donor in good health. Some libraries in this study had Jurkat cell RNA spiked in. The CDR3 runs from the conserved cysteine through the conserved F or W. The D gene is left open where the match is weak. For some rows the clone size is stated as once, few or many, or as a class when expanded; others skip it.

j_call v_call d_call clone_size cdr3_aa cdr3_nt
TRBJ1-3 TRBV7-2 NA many CASSLANSGNTIYF TGTGCCAGCAGCTTAGCAAACTCTGGAAACACCATATATTTT
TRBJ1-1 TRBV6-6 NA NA CASRDRVGEGLNTEAFF TGTGCCAGCAGAGATCGTGTCGGGGAGGGTCTGAACACTGAAGCTTTCTTT
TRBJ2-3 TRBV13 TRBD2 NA CASSPDKGLAGWVGTDTQYF TGTGCCAGCAGCCCAGACAAGGGACTAGCGGGATGGGTCGGCACAGATACGCAGTATTTT
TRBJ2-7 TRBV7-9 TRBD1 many CASGPADREINEQYF TGTGCCAGCGGGCCGGCGGACAGGGAAATCAACGAGCAGTACTTC
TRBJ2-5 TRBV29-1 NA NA CSVETSPYHRETQYF TGCAGCGTTGAAACTAGTCCCTACCACCGGGAGACCCAGTACTTC
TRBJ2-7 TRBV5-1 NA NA CARSRDISSYEQYF TGCGCCCGCAGCCGGGACATTAGCTCCTACGAGCAGTACTTC
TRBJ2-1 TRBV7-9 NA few CASSSGGGEQFF TGTGCCAGCAGCTCCGGGGGCGGTGAGCAGTTCTTC
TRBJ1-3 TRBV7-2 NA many CASSLMRSSGNTIYF TGTGCCAGCAGCTTAATGCGAAGCTCTGGAAACACCATATATTTT
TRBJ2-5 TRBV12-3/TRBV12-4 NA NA CASSMRQTSGETQYF TGTGCCAGCAGTATGAGGCAGACCTCGGGGGAGACCCAGTACTTC
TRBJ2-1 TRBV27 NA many CASSPRLESYNEQFF TGTGCCAGCAGTCCCCGACTAGAGTCCTACAATGAGCAGTTCTTC
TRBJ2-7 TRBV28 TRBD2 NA CASLQLGLGSYEQYF TGTGCCAGCCTCCAATTGGGACTAGGGTCCTACGAGCAGTACTTC
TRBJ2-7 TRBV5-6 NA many CASSLRVQGNYEQYF TGTGCCAGCAGCTTAAGGGTCCAAGGAAACTACGAGCAGTACTTC
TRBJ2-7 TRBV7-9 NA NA CASTSGGEQYF TGTGCCAGCACCTCTGGGGGCGAGCAGTACTTC
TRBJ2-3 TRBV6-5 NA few CASSYSRPTDTQYF TGTGCCAGCAGTTACTCCAGACCCACAGATACGCAGTATTTT
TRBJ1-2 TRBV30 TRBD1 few CAWRPLYMDRGKGYTF TGTGCCTGGAGGCCCCTCTACATGGACAGGGGCAAGGGCTACACCTTC
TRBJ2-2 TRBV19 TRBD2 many CASSTGTSTGELFF TGTGCCAGTAGTACCGGGACTAGTACCGGGGAGCTGTTTTTT
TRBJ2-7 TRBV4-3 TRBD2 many CASSQGLAASYEQYF TGCGCCAGCAGCCAGGGACTAGCGGCTTCGTACGAGCAGTACTTC
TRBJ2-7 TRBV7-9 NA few CASTFVPAGEQYF TGTGCCAGCACATTTGTCCCGGCGGGTGAGCAGTACTTC
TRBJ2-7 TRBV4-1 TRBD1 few CASSQEPGTEAYEQYF TGCGCCAGCAGCCAAGAACCTGGGACAGAGGCTTACGAGCAGTACTTC
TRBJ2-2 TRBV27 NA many CASSLIGGKGTGELFF TGTGCCAGCAGTTTGATTGGCGGGAAAGGCACCGGGGAGCTGTTTTTT
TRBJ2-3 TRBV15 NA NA CATSESAGTQYF TGTGCCACCAGCGAGAGCGCTGGTACGCAGTATTTT
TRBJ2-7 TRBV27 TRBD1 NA CASSPDTGVSSYEQYF TGTGCCAGCAGTCCCGATACAGGGGTTAGCTCCTACGAGCAGTACTTC
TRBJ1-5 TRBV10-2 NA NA CASSESRAGYSNQPQHF TGCGCCAGCAGTGAGTCGAGGGCAGGATATAGCAATCAGCCCCAGCATTTT
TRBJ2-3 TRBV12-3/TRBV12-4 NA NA CASSFFGGDTQYF TGTGCCAGCAGTTTCTTCGGGGGAGATACGCAGTATTTT
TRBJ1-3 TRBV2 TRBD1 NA CASRAGTGNGNTIYF TGTGCCAGCAGAGCCGGGACAGGCAATGGAAACACCATATATTTT
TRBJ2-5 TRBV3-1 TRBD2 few CASSQWGVAGEQETQYF TGTGCCAGCAGCCAATGGGGGGTAGCGGGGGAACAAGAGACCCAGTACTTC
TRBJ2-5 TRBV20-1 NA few CSARDQRLALYQETQYF TGCAGTGCTAGAGATCAAAGGCTAGCTTTATACCAAGAGACCCAGTACTTC
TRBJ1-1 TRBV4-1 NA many CASAEKGYGMNTEAFF TGCGCCAGCGCCGAGAAGGGTTACGGGATGAACACTGAAGCTTTCTTT
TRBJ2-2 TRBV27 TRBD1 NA CASSLSRTGGLTGELFF TGTGCCAGCAGTTTATCCCGGACAGGGGGCCTAACCGGGGAGCTGTTTTTT
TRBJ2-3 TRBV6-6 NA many CASSSLGAVADTQYF TGTGCCAGCAGTTCCCTCGGGGCCGTCGCAGATACGCAGTATTTT
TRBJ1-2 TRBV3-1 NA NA CASSSLAQGAGYTF TGTGCCAGCAGCTCTCTCGCGCAGGGAGCTGGCTACACCTTC
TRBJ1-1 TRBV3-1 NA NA CASSREPNTEAFF TGTGCCAGCAGCCGGGAACCGAACACTGAAGCTTTCTTT
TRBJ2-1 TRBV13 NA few CASSLGADFNEQFF TGTGCCAGCAGCTTAGGGGCCGACTTTAATGAGCAGTTCTTC
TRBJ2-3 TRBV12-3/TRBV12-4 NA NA CASSPGYGDSSLADTQYF TGTGCCAGCAGCCCGGGCTACGGGGACTCCAGTTTAGCAGATACGCAGTATTTT
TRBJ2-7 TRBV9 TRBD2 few CASSEGSGSRTYEQYF TGTGCCAGCAGCGAGGGGAGCGGGAGTCGGACCTACGAGCAGTACTTC
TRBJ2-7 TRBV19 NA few CASSMSGSGYEQYF TGTGCCAGTAGTATGTCCGGGAGTGGTTACGAGCAGTACTTC
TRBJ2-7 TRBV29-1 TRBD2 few CSVAGTSGSYEQYF TGCAGCGTTGCCGGGACTAGCGGTTCCTACGAGCAGTACTTC
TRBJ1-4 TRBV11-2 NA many CASSLDAGEKLFF TGTGCCAGCAGCTTAGATGCCGGTGAAAAACTGTTTTTT
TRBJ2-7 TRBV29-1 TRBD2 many CSVEGLAGNYEQYF TGCAGCGTCGAGGGGCTAGCGGGAAACTACGAGCAGTACTTC
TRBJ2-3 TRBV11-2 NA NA CASSLGDETQYF TGTGCCAGCAGCTTAGGTGACGAAACGCAGTATTTT
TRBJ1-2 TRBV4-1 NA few CASSQEGGGVRLGYTF TGCGCCAGCAGCCAAGAAGGAGGGGGGGTAAGGCTTGGCTACACCTTC
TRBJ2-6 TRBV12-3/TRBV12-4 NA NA CASSSVANVLTF TGTGCCAGCAGTTCCGTGGCCAACGTCCTGACTTTC
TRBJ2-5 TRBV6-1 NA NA CASSEAASRDSETQYF TGTGCCAGCAGTGAAGCTGCCTCAAGGGACTCCGAGACCCAGTACTTC
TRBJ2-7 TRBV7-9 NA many CASSLADYEQYF TGTGCCAGCAGCTTAGCGGACTACGAGCAGTACTTC
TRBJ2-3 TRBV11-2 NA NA CASSPYNTDTQYF TGTGCCAGCAGCCCATACAACACAGATACGCAGTATTTT
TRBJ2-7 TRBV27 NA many CASSLFGGPYEQYF TGTGCCAGCAGTTTATTTGGGGGCCCCTACGAGCAGTACTTC
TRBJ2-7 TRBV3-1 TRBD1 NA CASSYGTAMGEEQYF TGTGCCAGCAGCTACGGGACAGCTATGGGGGAAGAGCAGTACTTC
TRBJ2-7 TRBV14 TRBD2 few CASSGSGLAGEQYF TGTGCCAGCAGCGGGTCGGGACTAGCGGGTGAGCAGTACTTC
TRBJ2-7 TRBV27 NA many CASSQRGYEQYF TGTGCCAGCAGTCAAAGGGGGTACGAGCAGTACTTC
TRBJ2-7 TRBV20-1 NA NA CSSRSGLVYEQYF TGCAGTTCTAGGTCAGGCCTGGTCTACGAGCAGTACTTC
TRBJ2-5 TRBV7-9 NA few CASSSVGRKYYQETQYF TGTGCCAGCAGCTCTGTCGGACGGAAATATTACCAAGAGACCCAGTACTTC